There are a few counts of the clone carrying this TCR beta chain. Its target is not known. CD45RO/CCR7/CD25/CD127/CD95/CD27 separated CD4+ naive, central memory, regulatory and stem cell-like memory cells by sorting. This entry belongs to a study of beta chain features in type 1 diabetes. Study findings and constraints: Equally in patients and controls, PCR might preferentially amplify shorter templates. Over-representation of high TCR-expressing cells was a possible consequence of cDNA sequencing.

Since all of the isolated RNA was reverse transcribed, expressed TCRB transcripts were what got sequenced. This table comes from immunoSEQ multiplex PCR, and its TCRdb copy is limited to in-frame clones, with some not included. The sample yields around 450,000 clones, more than 9.5% seen once. Sequenced material: naive CD4+ T cells from blood. The sequence was collected from a young woman in good health.

CDR3 sequence reads: CASSSRGKGNEQFF. In DNA form, the CDR3 reads TGTGCCAGCAGCTCGAGGGGTAAGGGGAATGAGCAGTTCTTC. This chain joins TRBV11-1 and TRBJ2-1; either TRBD1 or TRBD2 may fit D (5 bases each). The CDR3 sequence is 14 residues long. Between the trimmed V and J ends, which lost 4 bases and 7 bases, there was a span of 14 bases. Germline V CDR1 and CDR2: SGHAT, FQDESV (reference sequence).